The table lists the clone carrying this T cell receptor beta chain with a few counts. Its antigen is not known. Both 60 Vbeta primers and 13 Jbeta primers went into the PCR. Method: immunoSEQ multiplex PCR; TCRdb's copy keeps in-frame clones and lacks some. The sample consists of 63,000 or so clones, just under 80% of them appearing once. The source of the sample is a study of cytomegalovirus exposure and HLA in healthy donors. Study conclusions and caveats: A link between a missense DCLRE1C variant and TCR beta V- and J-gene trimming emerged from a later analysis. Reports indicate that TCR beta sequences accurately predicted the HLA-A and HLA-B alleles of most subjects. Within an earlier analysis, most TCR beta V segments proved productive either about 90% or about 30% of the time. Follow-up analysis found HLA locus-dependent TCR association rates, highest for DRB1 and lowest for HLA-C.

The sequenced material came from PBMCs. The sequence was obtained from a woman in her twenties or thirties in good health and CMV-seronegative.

This CDR3 is CAWEGGSSYNEQFF. CDR3 coding DNA: TGTGCCTGGGAAGGGGGCAGCTCCTACAATGAGCAGTTCTTC. The chain links TRBV30 to TRBJ2-1, with 7 bases matching TRBD1. V lost 5 bases, J lost 0 bases, and 4 bases stayed unmatched. The CDR3 loop spans 14 amino acids. Germline V gene data show CDR1 as GTSNPN and CDR2 as SVGIG (reference sequence).